Sequencing of this TCR beta chain was carried out in a study of tissue T cells after allogeneic stem cell transplantation. This clone was observed a handful of times. The genes are named according to mouse. The CDR3 is cut off 1 residue early in the read; its end comes from the germline J gene. TCRbeta CDR3 was sequenced at survey depth with template counts. This table comes from immunoSEQ multiplex PCR, and its TCRdb copy is limited to in-frame clones, with some not included. Seen here are 4,500 to 5,500 clones, 32% observed once, and the top ten hold about 9.2%. Described time point: mouse harvest day 14 after allogeneic transplant. Tail vein injection delivered 10^7 T-cell-depleted bone marrow cells and 10^6 splenic CD5+ T cells. The CDR3 is made up of 15 amino acids. The V end lost 1 base, the J end lost 0 bases, and 8 bases lay between the germline ends. Germline loops: CDR1 NSQYPW, CDR2 LRSPGD (reference sequence).

V gene TRBV1 combines with J gene TRBJ2-3, with D possibly TRBD2 on 5 matching bases. Sequencing was carried out using skin. The TCR comes from a female BALB/c mouse given C57BL/6 T cells with graft-versus-host disease after an allogeneic hematopoietic cell transplant. Incomplete CDR3 DNA: TGCACCTGCAGTGCAGTTGGGGATAGTGCAGAAACGCTGTAT. Amino acids: CTCSAVGDSAETLY. From start to end, the CDR3 is CTCSAVGDSAETLYF.